A selection of T cell receptor beta chains follows, all from one sample in a study of cytomegalovirus exposure and HLA in healthy donors. Some clones are missing from TCRdb's copy, which holds only in-frame ones; the method was immunoSEQ multiplex PCR. The sample carries 150,000 to 200,000 clones, 80% to 90% recorded once. The sample consisted of PBMCs. These receptors all come from a woman in her late teens or twenties in good health and CMV-seropositive. Both conserved end residues are part of each CDR3. D genes are given only for firm matches. The listing skips clone size in some rows; elsewhere it reads once, few, many or a size class.

abundance: -
d_gene: -
j_gene: TRBJ2-2
v_gene: TRBV9
CDR3aa: CASSVFRNTGELFF
CDR3nt: TGTGCCAGCAGCGTATTCCGGAACACCGGGGAGCTGTTTTTT

abundance: -
d_gene: TRBD1
j_gene: TRBJ1-2
v_gene: TRBV7-9
CDR3aa: CASSKQMTGVYGYTF
CDR3nt: TGTGCCAGCAGCAAACAGATGACAGGGGTCTATGGCTACACCTTC

abundance: once
d_gene: -
j_gene: TRBJ1-2
v_gene: TRBV5-6
CDR3aa: CASSPRTDIYGYTF
CDR3nt: TGTGCCAGCAGCCCCCGAACCGACATCTATGGCTACACCTTC

abundance: -
d_gene: -
j_gene: TRBJ2-7
v_gene: TRBV14
CDR3aa: CASSHLTAGANEQYF
CDR3nt: TGTGCCAGCAGCCATTTAACTGCAGGGGCGAACGAGCAGTACTTC

abundance: -
d_gene: -
j_gene: TRBJ2-7
v_gene: TRBV6-6
CDR3aa: CASTQEGLYYEQYF
CDR3nt: TGTGCCAGCACCCAGGAGGGGCTCTACTACGAGCAGTACTTC

abundance: -
d_gene: TRBD2
j_gene: TRBJ2-3
v_gene: TRBV10-1
CDR3aa: CASSAGLAGDTQYF
CDR3nt: TGCGCCAGCAGCGCGGGACTAGCTGGCGATACGCAGTATTTT

abundance: few
d_gene: -
j_gene: TRBJ2-7
v_gene: TRBV30
CDR3aa: CAWSVRVSSYEQYF
CDR3nt: TGTGCCTGGAGTGTGCGGGTTAGCTCCTACGAGCAGTACTTC

abundance: -
d_gene: -
j_gene: TRBJ1-6
v_gene: TRBV30
CDR3aa: CARKGVDSPLHF
CDR3nt: TGTGCTCGGAAGGGGGTGGATTCACCCCTCCACTTT

abundance: -
d_gene: TRBD1
j_gene: TRBJ2-2
v_gene: TRBV2
CDR3aa: CAVDRASNTGELFF
CDR3nt: TGTGCCGTTGACAGGGCCTCGAACACCGGGGAGCTGTTTTTT

abundance: -
d_gene: -
j_gene: TRBJ2-3
v_gene: TRBV19
CDR3aa: CASSYGGDTQYF
CDR3nt: TGTGCCAGTAGTTACGGAGGGGATACGCAGTATTTT

abundance: -
d_gene: -
j_gene: TRBJ1-5
v_gene: TRBV19
CDR3aa: CASRIDRFLSNQPQHF
CDR3nt: TGTGCCAGTAGAATCGACAGGTTCTTGAGCAATCAGCCCCAGCATTTT

abundance: -
d_gene: -
j_gene: TRBJ1-5
v_gene: TRBV4-1
CDR3aa: CASSQEQQQGQPQHF
CDR3nt: TGCGCCAGCAGCCAAGAACAACAGCAAGGTCAGCCCCAGCATTTT

abundance: -
d_gene: -
j_gene: TRBJ2-3
v_gene: TRBV29-1
CDR3aa: CSVELAGTDTQYF
CDR3nt: TGCAGCGTTGAATTGGCTGGCACAGATACGCAGTATTTT

abundance: -
d_gene: TRBD1
j_gene: TRBJ1-2
v_gene: TRBV7-2
CDR3aa: CASSPPGQGAYGYTF
CDR3nt: TGTGCCAGCAGCCCCCCCGGACAGGGGGCCTATGGCTACACCTTC

abundance: few
d_gene: -
j_gene: TRBJ1-2
v_gene: TRBV7-3
CDR3aa: CASSLRGSSNYGYTF
CDR3nt: TGTGCCAGCAGCTTAAGAGGGTCTTCTAACTATGGCTACACCTTC